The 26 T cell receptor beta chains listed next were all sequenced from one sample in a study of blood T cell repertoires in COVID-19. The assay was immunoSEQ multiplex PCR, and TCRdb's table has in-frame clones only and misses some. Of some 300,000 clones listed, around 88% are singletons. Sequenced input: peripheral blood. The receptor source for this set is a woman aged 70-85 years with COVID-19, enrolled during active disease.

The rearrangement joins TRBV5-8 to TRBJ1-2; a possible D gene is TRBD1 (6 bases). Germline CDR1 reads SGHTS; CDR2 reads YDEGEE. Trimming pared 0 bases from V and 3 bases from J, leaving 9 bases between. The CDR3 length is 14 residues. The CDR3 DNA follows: TGTGCCAGCAGCTTGGATGGACAGTACTATGGCTACACCTTC. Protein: CASSLDGQYYGYTF.

The CDR3 DNA reads as TGTGCCAGCAGGCCTACTAGCGGGGGGGCCGTCGGGGAGCTGTTTTTT. Translation gives CASRPTSGGAVGELFF. This chain uses TRBV7-9 with TRBJ2-2; 13 bases map to TRBD2. Germline CDR1 SEHNR, CDR2 FQNEAQ (reference sequence). The CDR3 covers 16 residues. After removal of 6 bases from V and 7 bases from J, the junction contained 8 bases not matched to a gene.

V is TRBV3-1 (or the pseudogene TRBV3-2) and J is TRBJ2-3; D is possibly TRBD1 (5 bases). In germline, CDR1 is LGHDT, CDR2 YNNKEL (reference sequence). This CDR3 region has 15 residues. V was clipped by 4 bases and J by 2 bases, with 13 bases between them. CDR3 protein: CASSRKGLDTDTQYF. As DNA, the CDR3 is TGTGCCAGCAGCCGGAAGGGGCTAGACACAGATACGCAGTATTTT.

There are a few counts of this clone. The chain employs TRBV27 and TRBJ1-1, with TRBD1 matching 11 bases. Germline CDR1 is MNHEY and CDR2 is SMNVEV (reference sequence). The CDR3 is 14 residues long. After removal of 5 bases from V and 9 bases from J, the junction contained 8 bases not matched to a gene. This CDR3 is CASSPHRTGGKAFF. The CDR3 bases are TGTGCCAGCAGTCCGCACCGGACAGGGGGCAAAGCTTTCTTT.

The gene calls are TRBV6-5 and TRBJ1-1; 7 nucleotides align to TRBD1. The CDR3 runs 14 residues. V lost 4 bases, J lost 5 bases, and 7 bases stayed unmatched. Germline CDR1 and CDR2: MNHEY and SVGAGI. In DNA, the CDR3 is TGTGCCAGCAGTTGGGCAGGGGGATGGACTGAAGCTTTCTTT. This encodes CASSWAGGWTEAFF.

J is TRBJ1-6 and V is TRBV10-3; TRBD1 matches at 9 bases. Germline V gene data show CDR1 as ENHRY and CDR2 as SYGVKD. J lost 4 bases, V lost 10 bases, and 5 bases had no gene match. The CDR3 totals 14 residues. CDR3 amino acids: CATTGGLYNSPLHF. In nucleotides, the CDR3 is TGTGCCACTACAGGGGGCCTTTATAATTCACCCCTCCACTTT.

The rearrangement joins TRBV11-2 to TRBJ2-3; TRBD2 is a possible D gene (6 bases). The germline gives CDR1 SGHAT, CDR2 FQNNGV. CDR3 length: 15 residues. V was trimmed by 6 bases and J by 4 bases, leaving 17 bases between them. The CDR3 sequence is CASSPRSTGADTQYF. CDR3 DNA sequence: TGTGCCAGCAGTCCTCGCTCGACGGGAGCAGATACGCAGTATTTT.

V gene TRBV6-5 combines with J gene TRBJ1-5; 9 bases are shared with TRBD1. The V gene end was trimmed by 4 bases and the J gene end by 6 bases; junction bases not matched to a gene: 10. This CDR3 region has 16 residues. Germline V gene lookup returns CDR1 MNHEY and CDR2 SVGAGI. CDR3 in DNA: TGTGCCAGCAGTTCTACCGGACAGGGGAGGATTCAGCCCCAGCATTTT. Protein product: CASSSTGQGRIQPQHF.

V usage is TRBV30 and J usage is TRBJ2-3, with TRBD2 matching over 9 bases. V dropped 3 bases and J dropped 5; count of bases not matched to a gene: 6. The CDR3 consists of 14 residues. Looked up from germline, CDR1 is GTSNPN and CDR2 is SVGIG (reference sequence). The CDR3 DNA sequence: TGTGCCTGGAGAGGCGGGGGGGCCGGAGATACGCAGTATTTT. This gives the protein CAWRGGGAGDTQYF.

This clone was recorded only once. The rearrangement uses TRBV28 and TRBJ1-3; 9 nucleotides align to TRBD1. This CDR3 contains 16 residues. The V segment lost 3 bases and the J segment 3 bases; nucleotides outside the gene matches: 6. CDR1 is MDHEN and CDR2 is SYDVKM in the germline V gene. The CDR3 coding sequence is TGTGCCAGCAGTTTGGTACAGGGGGCGGGTGGAAACACCATATATTTT. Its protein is CASSLVQGAGGNTIYF.

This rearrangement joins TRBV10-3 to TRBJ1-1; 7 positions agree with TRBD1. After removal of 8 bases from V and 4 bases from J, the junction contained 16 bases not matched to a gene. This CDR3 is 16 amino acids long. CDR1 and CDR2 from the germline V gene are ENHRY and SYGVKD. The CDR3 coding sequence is TGTGCCATCTCCTCCTGGGGCCAGGGGGTCGGCACTGAAGCTTTCTTT. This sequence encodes CAISSWGQGVGTEAFF.

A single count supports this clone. The CDR3 nucleotides read TGTGCCAGCAGCTTACTCCTGGACACCTTCGACGAGCAGTACTTC. Translating gives CASSLLLDTFDEQYF. The chain couples TRBV7-9 to TRBJ2-7; possibly TRBD1 for D (5 bases). V was shortened by 2 bases and J by 5 bases, with 16 bases between the two germline ends. The CDR3 is made up of 15 amino acids. Germline CDR1 SEHNR, CDR2 FQNEAQ (reference sequence).

The CDR3 region is CASSQTGGYTF. CDR3 in DNA: TGTGCCAGCTCACAGACAGGAGGCTACACCTTC. The chain couples TRBV18 to TRBJ1-2, with D perhaps matching TRBD1 (6 bases). Trimming pared 4 bases from V and 8 bases from J, leaving 8 bases between. Per germline, CDR1 KGHSH and CDR2 LQKENI. The CDR3 runs 11 residues. The variable domain in full, completed from reference TRBV18 and TRBJ1-2, reads NAGVMQNPRHLVRRRGQEARLRCSPMKGHSHVYWYRQLPEEGLKFMVYLQKENIIDESGMPKERFSAEFPKEGPSILRIQQVVRGDSAAYFCASSQTGGYTFGSGTRLTVV.

The CDR3 DNA is TGTGCCATCAGTACGGGACAGCCTAACTATGGCTACACCTTC. Encoded protein: CAISTGQPNYGYTF. The chain uses TRBV10-3 and TRBJ1-2; 7 nucleotides agree with TRBD1. CDR1 is ENHRY and CDR2 is SYGVKD in the germline V gene. With 5 bases clipped from V and 0 bases from J, the junction kept 3 bases outside the gene matches. This CDR3 contains 14 residues.

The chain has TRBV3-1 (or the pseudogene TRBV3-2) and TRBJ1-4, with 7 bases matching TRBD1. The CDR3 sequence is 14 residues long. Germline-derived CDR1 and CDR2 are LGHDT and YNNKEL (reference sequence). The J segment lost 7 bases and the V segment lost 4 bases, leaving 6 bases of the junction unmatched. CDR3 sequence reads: CASSRGRQGEKLFF. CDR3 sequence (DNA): TGTGCCAGCAGCCGTGGGCGACAGGGTGAAAAACTGTTTTTT.

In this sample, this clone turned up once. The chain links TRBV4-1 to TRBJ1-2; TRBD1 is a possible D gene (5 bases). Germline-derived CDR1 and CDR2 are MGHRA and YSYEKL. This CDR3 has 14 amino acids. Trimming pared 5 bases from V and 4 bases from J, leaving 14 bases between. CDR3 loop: CASSSGGGSYGYTF. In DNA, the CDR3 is TGCGCCAGCAGCTCCGGGGGGGGTAGCTATGGCTACACCTTC.

CDR3 in amino acids: CASSQVVGEASGSEETQYF. In nucleotides, the CDR3 is TGCGCCAGCAGCCAAGTGGTGGGAGAGGCGAGCGGAAGTGAAGAGACCCAGTACTTC. The chain is built from TRBV4-1 and TRBJ2-5; D perhaps matches TRBD2 (5 bases). V lost 1 base and J 3 bases, leaving 24 bases between the germline ends. In germline, CDR1 is MGHRA, CDR2 YSYEKL. The CDR3 totals 19 residues.

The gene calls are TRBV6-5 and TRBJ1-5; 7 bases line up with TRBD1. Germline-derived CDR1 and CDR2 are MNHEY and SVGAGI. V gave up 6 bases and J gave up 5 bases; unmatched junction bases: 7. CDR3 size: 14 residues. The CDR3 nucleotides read TGTGCCAGCAGACCTACGACAGGGTATCAGCCCCAGCATTTT. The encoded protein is CASRPTTGYQPQHF.

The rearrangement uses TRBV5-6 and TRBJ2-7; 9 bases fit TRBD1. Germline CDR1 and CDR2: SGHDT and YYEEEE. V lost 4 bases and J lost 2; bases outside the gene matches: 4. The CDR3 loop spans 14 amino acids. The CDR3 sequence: CASSLRTGAYEQYF. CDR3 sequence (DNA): TGTGCCAGCAGCCTGCGGACAGGGGCCTACGAGCAGTACTTC.

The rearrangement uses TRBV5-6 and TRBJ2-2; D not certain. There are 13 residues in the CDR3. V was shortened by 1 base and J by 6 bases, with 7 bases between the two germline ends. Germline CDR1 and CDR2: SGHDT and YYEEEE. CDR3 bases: TGTGCCAGCAGCTTGTCGGGTCCCGGGGAGCTGTTTTTT. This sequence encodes CASSLSGPGELFF.

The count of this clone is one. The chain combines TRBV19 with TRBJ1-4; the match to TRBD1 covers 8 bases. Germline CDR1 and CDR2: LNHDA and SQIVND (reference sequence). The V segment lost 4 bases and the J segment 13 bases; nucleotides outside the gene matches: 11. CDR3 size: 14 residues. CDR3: CASSTSSQGVGLFF. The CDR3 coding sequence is TGTGCCAGTAGTACCTCATCACAGGGGGTGGGACTGTTTTTT. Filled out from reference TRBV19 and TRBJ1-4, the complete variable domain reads DGGITQSPKYLFRKEGQNVTLSCEQNLNHDAMYWYRQDPGQGLRLIYYSQIVNDFQKGDIAEGYSVSREKKESFPLTVTSAQKNPTAFYLCASSTSSQGVGLFFGSGTQLSVL.

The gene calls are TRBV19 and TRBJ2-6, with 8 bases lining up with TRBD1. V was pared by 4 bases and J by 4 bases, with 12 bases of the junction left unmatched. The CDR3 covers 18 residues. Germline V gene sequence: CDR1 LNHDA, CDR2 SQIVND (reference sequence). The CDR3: CASSTPWRTGTGANVLTF. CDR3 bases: TGTGCCAGTAGTACCCCCTGGAGGACAGGGACCGGGGCCAACGTCCTGACTTTC.

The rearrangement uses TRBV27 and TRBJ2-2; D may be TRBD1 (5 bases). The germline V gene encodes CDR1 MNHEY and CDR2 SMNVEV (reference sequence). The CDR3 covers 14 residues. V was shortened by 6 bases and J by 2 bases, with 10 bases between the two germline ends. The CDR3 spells CASRRQINTGELFF. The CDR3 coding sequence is TGTGCCAGCAGGAGACAGATAAACACCGGGGAGCTGTTTTTT.

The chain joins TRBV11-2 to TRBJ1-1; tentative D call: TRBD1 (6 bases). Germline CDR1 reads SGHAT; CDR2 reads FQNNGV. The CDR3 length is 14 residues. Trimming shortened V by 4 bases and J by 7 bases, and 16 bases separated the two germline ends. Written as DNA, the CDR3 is TGTGCCAGCAGCTCCGCCGGGGGGCCGGGTGAAGCTTTCTTT. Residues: CASSSAGGPGEAFF.

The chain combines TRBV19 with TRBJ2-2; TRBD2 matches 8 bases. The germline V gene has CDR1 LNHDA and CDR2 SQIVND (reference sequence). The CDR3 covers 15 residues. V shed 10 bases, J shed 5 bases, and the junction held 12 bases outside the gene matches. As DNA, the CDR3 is TGTGCCATCGCCAGTCGGGCGGGGGGAACCGGGGAGCTGTTTTTT. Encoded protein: CAIASRAGGTGELFF.

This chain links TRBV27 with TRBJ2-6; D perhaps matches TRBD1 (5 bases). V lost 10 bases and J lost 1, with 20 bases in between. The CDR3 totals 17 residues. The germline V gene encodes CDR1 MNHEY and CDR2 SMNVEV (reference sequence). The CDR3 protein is CAIPKWGSTSGANVLTF. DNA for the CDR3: TGTGCCATCCCCAAGTGGGGCAGCACTTCTGGGGCCAACGTCCTGACTTTC.